The 21 T cell receptor beta chains given below trace back to one sample, sequenced in a study of cytomegalovirus exposure and HLA in healthy donors. The PCR made use of 60 Vbeta and 13 Jbeta primers. Some clones are missing from TCRdb's copy, which holds only in-frame ones; the method was immunoSEQ multiplex PCR. The sample records 150,000 to 200,000 clones, about 9.4% being singletons. The sample comprised PBMCs. All receptors come from a woman aged 25 to 45 in good health and CMV-seropositive.

This clone was seen more than once but under ten times. The CDR3 is CASSAGGGRAHEQYF. The CDR3 DNA follows: TGTGCCAGCAGCGCTGGGGGCGGGAGGGCCCATGAGCAGTACTTC. This chain joins TRBV9 and TRBJ2-7; 9 bases fit TRBD2. The length of the CDR3 is 15 residues. V lost 3 bases, J lost 7 bases, and 11 bases stayed unmatched. Per germline, CDR1 SGDLS and CDR2 YYNGEE. The complete variable domain, with remaining parts taken from reference TRBV9 and TRBJ2-7, reads DSGVTQTPKHLITATGQRVTLRCSPRSGDLSVYWYQQSLDQGLQFLIQYYNGEERAKGNILERFSAQQFPDLHSELNLSSLELGDSALYFCASSAGGGRAHEQYFGPGTRLTVT.

This rearrangement joins TRBV30 to TRBJ1-1; D is ambiguous. V was shortened by 2 bases and J by 0 bases, with 7 bases between the two germline ends. Germline CDR1 and CDR2: GTSNPN and SVGIG (reference sequence). The CDR3 totals 13 residues. The CDR3 sequence is CAWSTEMNTEAFF. The CDR3 nucleotides are TGTGCCTGGAGTACTGAAATGAACACTGAAGCTTTCTTT.

The chain uses TRBV18 and TRBJ2-3; D gene uncertain. The V end was cut by 5 bases, the J end by 6 bases, with 9 bases between. Germline assignment: CDR1 KGHSH and CDR2 LQKENI. This CDR3 contains 12 residues. Here the CDR3 reads CASSFTEDTQYF. CDR3 DNA: TGTGCCAGCTCATTTACAGAGGATACGCAGTATTTT. The full variable domain, its missing parts supplied by reference TRBV18 and TRBJ2-3, is NAGVMQNPRHLVRRRGQEARLRCSPMKGHSHVYWYRQLPEEGLKFMVYLQKENIIDESGMPKERFSAEFPKEGPSILRIQQVVRGDSAAYFCASSFTEDTQYFGPGTRLTVL.

This rearrangement joins TRBV2 to TRBJ1-2; TRBD1 is a possible D gene (5 bases). V lost 8 bases and J lost 2, with 12 bases in between. The CDR3 has 13 amino acids. Germline V lookup: CDR1 SNHLY, CDR2 FYNNEI. CDR3 region: CASASQGNYGYTF. The CDR3, as DNA: TGTGCCAGCGCCTCCCAGGGAAACTATGGCTACACCTTC.

This rearrangement joins TRBV5-4 to TRBJ1-1; D is unresolved. In germline, CDR1 is SGHNT, CDR2 YYREEE (reference sequence). The ends were cut back, 0 bases at V and 4 bases at J, with 13 bases in the middle. CDR3 length: 15 residues. CDR3 amino acids: CASSLDLQKITEAFF. CDR3 coding DNA: TGTGCCAGCAGCTTGGATCTCCAGAAGATCACTGAAGCTTTCTTT.

This clone turned up a few times. The V call is TRBV9, the J call TRBJ2-7; D is uncertain. Germline values: CDR1 SGDLS, CDR2 YYNGEE. The CDR3 spans 11 residues. Trimming shortened V by 7 bases and J by 2 bases, and 7 bases separated the two germline ends. The CDR3 loop reads CASGPPYEQYF. DNA for the CDR3: TGTGCCAGCGGCCCCCCCTACGAGCAGTACTTC.

This clone appeared a few times. The chain combines TRBV7-9 with TRBJ2-1; 14 positions match TRBD2. V gave up 4 bases and J gave up 4 bases; unmatched junction bases: 3. The CDR3 spans 16 residues. Germline values: CDR1 SEHNR, CDR2 FQNEAQ (reference sequence). The CDR3 nucleotides read TGTGCCAGCAGCTGGGGACTAGCGGGAGCTTACAATGAGCAGTTCTTC. Translating it yields CASSWGLAGAYNEQFF.

This clone has only a few counts. CDR3 nucleotides: TGTGCCAGTAGTAAACAGGGAACAGATACGCAGTATTTT. Encoded protein: CASSKQGTDTQYF. This rearrangement joins TRBV19 to TRBJ2-3; maybe TRBD1 (6 bases). Germline values: CDR1 LNHDA, CDR2 SQIVND (reference sequence). V was trimmed by 4 bases and J by 3 bases, leaving 8 bases between them. The CDR3 length is 13 residues.

V gene TRBV10-1 combines with J gene TRBJ1-2; D is uncertain. Germline V gene lookup returns CDR1 WNHNN and CDR2 SYGVQD (reference sequence). The V and J ends lost 3 bases and 2 bases respectively, with 7 bases between them. The length of the CDR3 is 13 residues. The CDR3 DNA reads TGCGCCAGCAGTGATGTCCCAAACTATGGCTACACCTTC. As protein: CASSDVPNYGYTF.

This clone was observed a handful of times. The rearrangement joins TRBV19 to TRBJ1-1; D call uncertain. Germline V gene data show CDR1 as LNHDA and CDR2 as SQIVND (reference sequence). The CDR3 has 13 residues. Trimming took off 4 bases at V and 9 bases at J, with 15 bases between the two ends. The CDR3: CASSTNRVPQAFF. The CDR3 DNA is TGTGCCAGTAGTACAAACCGGGTCCCTCAAGCTTTCTTT.

The genes are TRBV7-9 and TRBJ2-7, with TRBD2 matching over 8 bases. CDR3 length equals 13 residues. V was pared by 5 bases and J by 12 bases, with 12 bases of the junction left unmatched. CDR1 and CDR2 from the germline V gene are SEHNR and FQNEAQ (reference sequence). As DNA, the CDR3 is TGTGCCAGCAGCGGGCGAGGACTAGCTGAGGCGTACTTC. Translated, it gives CASSGRGLAEAYF. Complete variable domain (other parts from reference TRBV7-9 and TRBJ2-7): DTGVSQNPRHKITKRGQNVTFRCDPISEHNRLYWYRQTLGQGPEFLTYFQNEAQLEKSRLLSDRFSAERPKGSFSTLEIQRTEQGDSAMYLCASSGRGLAEAYFGPGTRLTVT.

This clone was detected a few times. The rearrangement uses TRBV30 and TRBJ1-6; D ambiguous. V was pared by 5 bases and J by 7 bases, with 15 bases between. The CDR3 has 14 amino acids. Germline CDR1 reads GTSNPN; CDR2 reads SVGIG (reference sequence). The CDR3 here is CAWSPGFGNSPLHF. The CDR3 bases are TGTGCCTGGTCCCCGGGTTTCGGGAATTCACCCCTCCACTTT. The full variable domain, its missing parts supplied by reference TRBV30 and TRBJ1-6, is SQTIHQWPATLVQPVGSPLSLECTVEGTSNPNLYWYRQAAGRGLQLLFYSVGIGQISSEVPQNLSASRPQDRQFILSSKKLLLSDSGFYLCAWSPGFGNSPLHFGNGTRLTVT.

This clone occurred a few times. The chain links TRBV9 to TRBJ2-7; 10 positions agree with TRBD1. The V gene end was trimmed by 3 bases and the J gene end by 7 bases; junction bases not matched to a gene: 16. The CDR3 has 17 residues. The germline CDR1 and CDR2 sequences are SGDLS and YYNGEE. CDR3 sequence (DNA): TGTGCCAGCAGCGGCCGGGACAGGGGCCAAGGGGTGAAAGAGCAGTACTTC. Its translation: CASSGRDRGQGVKEQYF.

This clone was detected a few times. V and J are TRBV7-2 and TRBJ2-1; D is uncertain. The CDR3 runs 12 residues. Germline CDR1 is SGHTA and CDR2 is FQGNSA. V was clipped by 4 bases and J by 7 bases, with 8 bases between them. CDR3 nucleotides: TGTGCCAGCAGCTATAGTGTGAATGAGCAGTTCTTC. As protein: CASSYSVNEQFF.

V gene TRBV27 combines with J gene TRBJ1-1, with a weak D call TRBD1 (5 bases). Germline assignment: CDR1 MNHEY and CDR2 SMNVEV (reference sequence). CDR3 length: 14 amino acids. V was pared by 2 bases and J by 5 bases, with 12 bases between. The CDR3 is CASSLGGGSTEAFF. In DNA, the CDR3 is TGTGCCAGCAGTTTAGGGGGGGGAAGTACTGAAGCTTTCTTT.

This clone was seen a few times. The V call is TRBV27, the J call TRBJ2-3; a weak D match, TRBD2 (6 bases). The CDR3 is made up of 14 amino acids. Germline V lookup: CDR1 MNHEY, CDR2 SMNVEV (reference sequence). Written as DNA, the CDR3 is TGTGCTTCGAGGCCCGCGGGAAGCACAGATACGCAGTATTTT. This codes for CASRPAGSTDTQYF.

The table lists this clone with a few counts. The genes are TRBV5-1 and TRBJ1-1, with TRBD1 matching over 8 bases. The CDR3 runs 14 residues. J gave up 4 bases and V 4 bases, and 6 bases lay outside the gene matches. Germline CDR1 is SGHRS and CDR2 is YFSETQ. The CDR3 nucleotides read TGCGCCAGCAGCATAAATACAGGGGGCACTGAAGCTTTCTTT. Amino acids: CASSINTGGTEAFF.

This clone showed up just a few times. J is TRBJ2-2 and V is TRBV7-9, with 7 positions matching TRBD2. The V gene end was trimmed by 6 bases and the J gene end by 2 bases; junction bases not matched to a gene: 3. The CDR3 consists of 14 residues. CDR1 and CDR2 from the germline V gene are SEHNR and FQNEAQ (reference sequence). CDR3 sequence (DNA): TGTGCCAGCAGGGGAGGGTTTAACACCGGGGAGCTGTTTTTT. Protein: CASRGGFNTGELFF. Using reference TRBV7-9 and TRBJ2-2 for the parts outside the CDR3, the full variable domain is DTGVSQNPRHKITKRGQNVTFRCDPISEHNRLYWYRQTLGQGPEFLTYFQNEAQLEKSRLLSDRFSAERPKGSFSTLEIQRTEQGDSAMYLCASRGGFNTGELFFGEGSRLTVL.

This clone was detected only a few times. V and J are TRBV5-1 and TRBJ1-1; TRBD1 might be the D (6 bases). V dropped 4 bases and J dropped 1 base, with 11 bases sitting between them. This CDR3 region has 14 residues. Germline-derived CDR1 and CDR2 are SGHRS and YFSETQ. The CDR3 DNA reads TGCGCCAGCAGCAACGGACAGACGAACACTGAAGCTTTCTTT. Translation: CASSNGQTNTEAFF.

The genes are TRBV7-9 and TRBJ2-5, with D possibly being TRBD2 (6 bases). The CDR3 totals 16 residues. From germline, CDR1 is SEHNR and CDR2 FQNEAQ (reference sequence). V gave up 6 bases and J gave up 1 base, with 18 bases separating them. CDR3 bases: TGTGCCAGCAGTTTACAAGGGACTCCGGGCCAAGAGACCCAGTACTTC. Residues: CASSLQGTPGQETQYF.

This clone was observed a few times. The chain combines TRBV5-1 with TRBJ2-1; D is perhaps TRBD2 (6 bases). This CDR3 is 15 amino acids long. Deletions cut 2 bases from V and 7 bases from J, with 16 bases between. Germline CDR1 reads SGHRS; CDR2 reads YFSETQ. The CDR3 nucleotides read TGCGCCAGCAGCTTCCTCGCGGGACGGGGGAATGAGCAGTTCTTC. Protein sequence: CASSFLAGRGNEQFF.